One T cell receptor (beta chain) is described in this entry. A far bigger clonotype differs at one base, so this is likely a read error. The sample has other DNA sequences that encode this CDR3 too. Method: immunoSEQ multiplex PCR; TCRdb's copy keeps in-frame clones and lacks some. Counted here are 950,000 to 1,100,000 clones, approximately 78% occurring once; the ten biggest clones make up around 0.6%. This specimen comes from a study of shared clonotypes between healthy human individuals. There are 14 residues in the CDR3. Trimming shortened V by 0 bases and J by 0 bases, and 6 bases separated the two germline ends. Germline CDR1 is GTSNPN and CDR2 is SVGIG (reference sequence). CD45RA-negative memory and CD45RA+ naive subsets were split from the CD4+ cells.

Specimen: memory CD4+ T cells from PBMCs. Stated subset: CD45RA-negative fraction. This receptor was obtained from a man aged 18 to 29 in good health. Some clones in this sample may be carry-over from other donors' samples. This chain connects TRBV30 to TRBJ1-3; D gene ambiguous. CDR3 region: CAWSVGFSGNTIYF. In nucleotides, the CDR3 is TGTGCCTGGAGTGTAGGATTCTCTGGAAACACCATATATTTT. Based on the CDR3 plus reference TRBV30 and TRBJ1-3, the full variable domain is SQTIHQWPATLVQPVGSPLSLECTVEGTSNPNLYWYRQAAGRGLQLLFYSVGIGQISSEVPQNLSASRPQDRQFILSSKKLLLSDSGFYLCAWSVGFSGNTIYFGEGSWLTVV.